This T cell receptor (beta chain) stems from a study of blood T cell repertoires in COVID-19 (TCRdb year 2020). About the investigation overall: Samples covering the acute and convalescent phases of COVID-19 were provided by collaborators in the United States, Italy and Spain. A de-identified subject ID, COVID-19 status, age in years and sex were almost always included in the sample metadata. The dataset comprised deeply sampled blood TCRbeta repertoires from subjects exposed to, actively infected with, or recovered from COVID-19. A freely available public database, intended as a resource for researchers studying the immune response to SARS-CoV-2, is where the repertoires were released. The prospective study material was composed of cDNA or gDNA derived from T cells, B-cell-depleted T cells, or PBMCs. Samples came from the ongoing ImmuneRACE study (first 160 participants) plus 1,254 subjects from 6 global collaborators. Where HLA class I and class II types were available, the types were taken from metadata supplied by the sample provider, not from assay-based typing. Paper-wide results and their limitations: The quantity of clinical and demographic metadata differed by source and by participant and was supplied without curation.

Reading from cysteine to phenylalanine, the CDR3 counts 15 amino acids. Just CDR3 DNA is preserved here, 45 bases in frame from base 1. The CDR1 and CDR2 encoded by the germline V gene are SGHTA and FQGNSA. For this chain, trimming is 2 bases at the V end and 4 bases at the J end, and the number of junction bases without a gene match is 7. For this clone: What antigen it recognizes has not been identified. No base quality values were provided; no much bigger clone lies one nucleotide off.

The collaborating institutions used their own protocols to collect whole blood in K2EDTA tubes. For TCRbeta analysis, collaborators shipped samples in one of three forms: frozen whole blood, isolated PBMCs, or DNA extracted from either of those sample types. TCRbeta CDR3 regions were amplified from genomic DNA using the immunoSEQ Assay, a bias-controlled multiplex PCR. In the paper's pipeline: The number of nucleated cells in each sample was estimated by amplification of reference gene primers within the assay. Sequence reads were collapsed and filtered to measure the absolute abundance of every unique TCRbeta CDR3 rearrangement. For each sample, productive Simpson clonality was calculated by taking the square root of Simpson's diversity index across productive rearrangements. TCRdb stores this immuneACCESS table with in-frame sequences only. Part of the clones is absent; in the studies checked, under half of the shortfall reflects unresolved V genes, and no reason is known for the rest. That table furnishes V, J and clone size, whereas the DNA furnished D and trimming. This sample gives about 42,000 clones in total; around four fifths of them show up just once. Approximately 5% of the sample rests with the top ten.

The sequencing sample was made of peripheral blood. The V and J segments used are TRBV7-2 and TRBJ2-7; the central 8 bases match TRBD1. The receptor's source is a man aged 45-65 years with active COVID-19. The CDR3 reads CASSLQAGGRYEQYF. Read as DNA, the sequence is TGTGCCAGCAGCTTACAAGCAGGGGGCAGGTACGAGCAGTACTTC.